This T cell receptor (beta chain) is from a study of T-cell reconstitution after alpha-beta-depleted transplantation in children. Regarding the study as a whole: Most T-cell counts and diversity one year after the transplant came from T cells that were newly produced.

Deletions cut 6 bases from V and 7 bases from J, with 13 bases between. This CDR3 is 13 amino acids long. In regard to this clonotype: Its cognate antigen is unknown.

TCRbeta library preparation incorporated unique molecular identifiers. TCRdb re-called the PCR reads with MiXCR, one entry per CDR3 protein. The sample consists of approximately 800,000 distinct CDR3 sequences, 15% to 20% of them appearing once. The chain joins TRBV12-3 or TRBV12-4 to TRBJ2-1; D is unresolved. Sequencing used PBMCs, mostly from graft donor cells, obtained 360 days after TCRalphabeta/CD19-depleted stem cell transplant. The sequence was obtained from a male patient between 5 and 17 years old who had a stem cell transplant for acute lymphoblastic leukemia, so the T cells may come from the graft donor. CDR3 residues: CASSVLGHNEQFF. The CDR3, as DNA: TGTGCCAGCAGCGTATTGGGTCATAATGAGCAGTTCTTC.